Presented here are 22 T cell receptor beta chains from one specimen sequenced in a study of regulatory T cells in long-lasting Graves disease. Arm-PCR of CDR3 regions with iRepertoire HTBI primers generated TCR beta libraries. TCRdb processed the multiplex PCR reads anew with MiXCR; each CDR3 protein has one entry. The sample holds hundreds of thousands of distinct CDR3 sequences, more than 10% seen once. Time point denoted: newly diagnosed GD, antithyroid drugs for less than 3 months. Extracted RNA from PBMCs served as the source of the TCR library. These records were also assigned to another study, of T cells in Graves' hyperthyroidism and ophthalmopathy.

The input for sequencing was peripheral blood mononuclear cells (PBMCs), taken at new diagnosis, from a patient treated with antithyroid drugs. The source of these receptors is a woman in her 30s with Graves disease.

This clonotype occurred many times. This chain joins TRBV30 and TRBJ1-1; D remains unclear. The ends were cut back, 0 bases at V and 4 bases at J, with 15 bases in the middle. This CDR3 is 15 amino acids long. The germline CDR1 and CDR2 sequences are GTSNPN and SVGIG (reference sequence). CDR3 amino acids: CAWSVPHGRSTEAFF. The DNA for the CDR3 is TGTGCCTGGAGTGTACCCCACGGACGGAGCACTGAAGCTTTCTTT. The entire variable domain, with the rest obtained from reference TRBV30 and TRBJ1-1, is as follows: SQTIHQWPATLVQPVGSPLSLECTVEGTSNPNLYWYRQAAGRGLQLLFYSVGIGQISSEVPQNLSASRPQDRQFILSSKKLLLSDSGFYLCAWSVPHGRSTEAFFGQGTRLTVV.

Many counts were recorded for this clonotype. The V and J genes are TRBV7-2 and TRBJ2-6; no definite D call. Germline CDR1 is SGHTA and CDR2 is FQGNSA. V gave up 2 bases and J gave up 1 base, with 15 bases separating them. This CDR3 is built from 18 residues. For the CDR3, the DNA is TGTGCCAGCAGCTTACTGTCAGCGTCGAATTCTGGGGCCAACGTCCTGACTTTC. This codes for CASSLLSASNSGANVLTF. Looking up the rest from reference TRBV7-2 and TRBJ2-6 gives the full variable domain: GAGVSQSPSNKVTEKGKDVELRCDPISGHTALYWYRQSLGQGLEFLIYFQGNSAPDKSGLPSDRFSAERTGGSVSTLTIQRTQQEDSAVYLCASSLLSASNSGANVLTFGAGSRLTVL.

This clonotype has more than one count but fewer than ten. The rearrangement uses TRBV10-3 and TRBJ2-7; D remains ambiguous. This CDR3 is 14 amino acids long. Germline-derived CDR1 and CDR2 are ENHRY and SYGVKD. The germline V and J ends were trimmed by 0 bases and 2 bases, with 8 bases remaining between them. The CDR3 coding sequence is TGTGCCATCAGTGAGTCGTATCCTGCCTACGAGCAGTACTTC. Its protein product is CAISESYPAYEQYF.

This clonotype was observed a handful of times. CDR3 in DNA: TGTGCCAGCAGCTTAAGTTGGTATGACAGAATGAACACTGAAGCTTTCTTT. Its protein product is CASSLSWYDRMNTEAFF. This chain connects TRBV11-2 to TRBJ1-1; a weak D match, TRBD1 (5 bases). The CDR3 has 17 amino acids. Between the trimmed V and J ends, which lost 2 bases and 0 bases, there was a span of 16 bases. From germline, CDR1 is SGHAT and CDR2 FQNNGV.

This clonotype was counted ten times or more. V usage is TRBV7-9 and J usage is TRBJ1-3; D unclear. Germline CDR1 reads SEHNR; CDR2 reads FQNEAQ (reference sequence). CDR3 length: 17 residues. Trimming removed 3 bases from V and 4 bases from J, with 19 bases in between. The CDR3 spells CASSFGPMTTHGNTIYF. As DNA, the CDR3 is TGTGCCAGCAGCTTCGGTCCCATGACTACTCACGGAAACACCATATATTTT.

This clonotype came up many times. V gene TRBV11-1 combines with J gene TRBJ2-1, with 8 bases fitting TRBD1. Germline assignment: CDR1 SGHAT and CDR2 FQDESV (reference sequence). The CDR3 is 15 amino acids. The trim removed 1 base at V and 5 bases at J, leaving 4 bases unmatched. CDR3 sequence (DNA): TGTGCCAGCAGCTTAGGGACAGGGACCAACAATGAGCAGTTCTTC. Translating it yields CASSLGTGTNNEQFF.

The chain recombines TRBV19 with TRBJ1-5, with 10 bases that match TRBD1. The CDR3 is 15 amino acids. J was trimmed by 8 bases and V by 5 bases; bases with no gene match: 9. CDR1 LNHDA and CDR2 SQIVND come from the germline V gene (reference sequence). CDR3 sequence: CASSPLTGGMEPQHF. CDR3 nucleotides: TGTGCCAGTAGTCCCTTGACAGGGGGCATGGAGCCCCAGCATTTT.

This clonotype was seen a few times. The chain carries TRBV5-4 and TRBJ2-2; 9 bases map to TRBD2. Germline trimming cut 1 base from V and 2 bases from J; bases unmatched to any gene: 3. Germline lookup yields CDR1 SGHNT and CDR2 YYREEE (reference sequence). The CDR3 runs to 16 residues. The CDR3 DNA reads as TGTGCCAGCAGCTTGCCCCTAGCGGGAAACACCGGGGAGCTGTTTTTT. Protein: CASSLPLAGNTGELFF. The variable domain in full, completed from reference TRBV5-4 and TRBJ2-2, reads ETGVTQSPTHLIKTRGQQVTLRCSSQSGHNTVSWYQQALGQGPQFIFQYYREEENGRGNFPPRFSGLQFPNYSSELNVNALELDDSALYLCASSLPLAGNTGELFFGEGSRLTVL.

This clonotype was observed many times. V and J are TRBV5-5 and TRBJ1-2; maybe TRBD1 (5 bases). This CDR3 has 14 residues. Trimming shortened V by 0 bases and J by 2 bases, and 8 bases separated the two germline ends. Germline loops: CDR1 SGHKS, CDR2 YYEKEE (reference sequence). DNA for the CDR3: TGTGCCAGCAGCTTGGTGGGGGACAACTATGGCTACACCTTC. Its translation: CASSLVGDNYGYTF.

About this clonotype itself: A read error is possible here, since a much larger clone lies one base away. V usage is TRBV19 and J usage is TRBJ1-5; TRBD1 matches at 8 bases. The CDR3 runs 14 residues. CDR1 is LNHDA and CDR2 is SQIVND in the germline V gene (reference sequence). J gave up 9 bases and V 5 bases, and 9 bases lay outside the gene matches. The CDR3 sequence is CASSAGQGAMPQHF. The DNA of the CDR3 is TGTGCCAGTAGTGCTGGGCAGGGGGCCATGCCCCAGCATTTT.

This clonotype was seen ten or more times. An end of the junction does not agree with germline; a read error may underlie this. The chain couples TRBV12-3 or TRBV12-4 to TRBJ2-1, with 9 nucleotides matching TRBD1. TRBJ2-5 explains the end of the DNA better; the J call may be wrong. The CDR3 contains 16 residues. The CDR3 loop is CVSSFNRGPERETQYF. The CDR3 bases are TGTGTCAGCAGTTTTAACAGGGGGCCTGAGAGAGAGACCCAGTACTTC.

A few counts support this clonotype. The chain employs TRBV18 and TRBJ2-7; D may be TRBD2 (5 bases). The ends were cut back, 8 bases at V and 4 bases at J, with 15 bases in the middle. CDR3 length: 13 residues. Germline lookup yields CDR1 KGHSH and CDR2 LQKENI. CDR3 loop: CASGRTRQYEQYF. The CDR3 bases are TGTGCCAGCGGCCGGACTCGTCAATACGAGCAGTACTTC.

This clonotype was counted ten times or more. The rearrangement links TRBV24-1 to TRBJ2-3; 7 bases line up with TRBD2. Germline V gene lookup returns CDR1 KGHDR and CDR2 SFDVKD. Unmatched junction bases numbered 5, after V lost 12 bases and J lost 0 bases. The CDR3 runs 13 residues. The CDR3 DNA follows: TGTGCCGCCTGTAGCGGGAGCACAGATACGCAGTATTTT. Translating it yields CAACSGSTDTQYF.

This clonotype has ten or more counts. The chain recombines TRBV2 with TRBJ1-5; possible D gene TRBD1, 6 bases. CDR1 SNHLY and CDR2 FYNNEI come from the germline V gene. V was trimmed by 5 bases and J by 0 bases, leaving 14 bases between them. This CDR3 is 16 amino acids long. The CDR3 nucleotides read TGTGCCAGCAGTTCGGACAGCAGCCTTAGCAATCAGCCCCAGCATTTT. This encodes CASSSDSSLSNQPQHF.

This clonotype has ten or more counts. The chain links TRBV5-1 to TRBJ1-2; TRBD1 matches 7 bases. V trimming: 4 bases; J trimming: 4 bases; junction bases outside the gene matches: 10. The CDR3 covers 15 residues. The V gene's germline CDR1 is SGHRS and CDR2 YFSETQ. CDR3 amino acids: CASSPLLRDSYGYTF. The CDR3 DNA sequence: TGCGCCAGCAGCCCCCTGCTCCGGGACAGCTATGGCTACACCTTC.

This clonotype was counted once. This likely reflects a read error, since a far larger clone is one base away. CDR3: CASSRYYNEQFF. Written as DNA, the CDR3 is TGTGCCAGCAGTAGGTATTACAATGAGCAGTTCTTC. The chain joins TRBV12-3 or TRBV12-4 to TRBJ2-1; D is unresolved. CDR3 length: 12 residues. Trimming removed 5 bases at V and 4 bases at J, with 6 bases between.

This clonotype has just one count. The rearrangement links TRBV7-9 to TRBJ2-7; D may be TRBD1 or TRBD2 (5 bases each). The CDR3 has 13 residues. The germline V and J ends were trimmed by 5 bases and 3 bases, with 11 bases remaining between them. Germline V gene lookup returns CDR1 SEHNR and CDR2 FQNEAQ (reference sequence). The DNA for the CDR3 is TGTGCCAGCAGCGGGACGGCAATCTACGAGCAGTACTTC. It specifies CASSGTAIYEQYF.

This clonotype was observed at least ten times. The chain has TRBV12-3 or TRBV12-4 and TRBJ2-3; D call uncertain. V was clipped by 3 bases and J by 2 bases, with 9 bases between them. The CDR3 totals 14 residues. The CDR3 nucleotides read TGTGCCAGCAGTTTCGCAGGCTCCACAGATACGCAGTATTTT. Its protein product is CASSFAGSTDTQYF.

This clonotype was seen at least ten times. The chain carries TRBV6-1 and TRBJ2-5; D perhaps matches TRBD1 (6 bases). The CDR3 runs 14 residues. Trimming shortened V by 5 bases and J by 5 bases, and 15 bases separated the two germline ends. Germline V gene sequence: CDR1 MNHNS, CDR2 SASEGT. This CDR3 reads CASSRTAVRETQYF. The CDR3 nucleotides read TGTGCCAGCAGTAGGACAGCCGTCAGGGAGACCCAGTACTTC.

For this clonotype: A clone one base away is much larger, so this may be a read error. The rearrangement links TRBV6-1 to TRBJ2-1; TRBD1 matches 7 bases. V was clipped by 6 bases and J by 4 bases; unmatched bases: 9. Looked up from germline, CDR1 is MNHNS and CDR2 is SASEGT. The CDR3 extends over 15 amino acids. The CDR3 protein is CASRPRQGEYNEQFF. The CDR3 nucleotides are TGTGCCAGCAGACCAAGACAGGGAGAATACAATGAGCAGTTCTTC.

This clonotype was found many times. This chain connects TRBV19 to TRBJ1-2; D call uncertain. Deletions cut 3 bases from V and 5 bases from J, with 13 bases between. There are 14 residues in the CDR3. Germline loops: CDR1 LNHDA, CDR2 SQIVND (reference sequence). Written as DNA, the CDR3 is TGTGCCAGTAGTATGAGTACAGAAGATTATGGCTACACCTTC. As protein: CASSMSTEDYGYTF. Filled out from reference TRBV19 and TRBJ1-2, the complete variable domain reads DGGITQSPKYLFRKEGQNVTLSCEQNLNHDAMYWYRQDPGQGLRLIYYSQIVNDFQKGDIAEGYSVSREKKESFPLTVTSAQKNPTAFYLCASSMSTEDYGYTFGSGTRLTVV.

This clonotype has a count of ten or more. The chain is built from TRBV15 and TRBJ2-1, with TRBD2 matching 10 bases. Unmatched junction bases numbered 16, after V lost 0 bases and J lost 8 bases. The CDR3 spans 19 residues. Germline V gives CDR1 LNHNV, CDR2 YYDKDF (reference sequence). CDR3: CATSRDGIGSGRADDEQFF. CDR3 DNA: TGTGCCACCAGCAGAGATGGCATTGGGAGCGGGAGGGCTGACGATGAGCAGTTCTTC. Full variable domain (missing parts from reference TRBV15 and TRBJ2-1): DAMVIQNPRYQVTQFGKPVTLSCSQTLNHNVMYWYQQKSSQAPKLLFHYYDKDFNNEADTPDNFQSRRPNTSFCFLDIRSPGLGDTAMYLCATSRDGIGSGRADDEQFFGPGTRLTVL.